These T cell receptor beta chains were read from a single sample in a study of T cells in Graves' hyperthyroidism and ophthalmopathy. TCRdb called the multiplex PCR reads again in MiXCR, with one record for every CDR3 protein. The table shows 550,000 to 700,000 distinct CDR3 sequences, with 46% occurring only once. Sequenced input: peripheral blood or thyroid tissue (not recorded which). Every receptor here comes from an adult woman with Graves' disease, either hyperthyroidism or ophthalmopathy (not recorded which). Each CDR3 is given with its conserved first and last residue. The D gene is left open where the match is weak. The size field is filled for only some rows; it gives once, few, many or a size class.

TRBV7-2,many,.,TRBJ1-3,TGTGCCAGCAGCCCTTGGGAGAGAACCCTTGACGGAAACACCATATATTTT,CASSPWERTLDGNTIYF
TRBV7-9,many,.,TRBJ1-2,TGTGCCAGCAGCTTAGTTAGAGATGGCTACACCTTC,CASSLVRDGYTF
TRBV10-3,many,.,TRBJ1-1,TGTGCCACTGGTTCCGCTGGAGCTAATTTGGACACTGAAGCTTTCTTT,CATGSAGANLDTEAFF
TRBV7-9,many,.,TRBJ1-2,TGTGCCAGCAGCTCCCGCGTCTCGGAGATGAACTATGGCTACACCTTC,CASSSRVSEMNYGYTF
TRBV19,.,.,TRBJ2-6,TGTGCCAGTAGTCGGACAGTCCTGACTTTC,CASSRTVLTF
TRBV9,.,.,TRBJ2-7,TGTGCCAGCATCAGCCCAGCCTCCTACGAGCAGTACTTC,CASISPASYEQYF
TRBV2,.,TRBD1,TRBJ1-2,TGTGCCAGCACTACGGGACAGGGGGCAGGCTATGGCTACACCTTC,CASTTGQGAGYGYTF
TRBV14,.,TRBD1,TRBJ1-1,TGTGCCAGCAGCATCTCGGACAGGGGGGTAACAAAGAACACTGAAGCTTTCTTT,CASSISDRGVTKNTEAFF
TRBV9,many,TRBD1,TRBJ2-2,TGTGCCAGCAGCGTAGAGAGGACAGGGGTTGGAACCGGGGAGCTGTTTTTT,CASSVERTGVGTGELFF
TRBV10-1,.,TRBD1,TRBJ2-5,TGCGCCAGCAGTGAGATGGGACAGGGGGAAGAGACCCAGTACTTC,CASSEMGQGEETQYF
TRBV6-6,many,TRBD1,TRBJ2-7,TGTGCCAGCGGCCTGACAGGGTTTGTCCACGAGCAGTACTTC,CASGLTGFVHEQYF
TRBV6-5,many,.,TRBJ2-7,TGTGCCAGCAGCCCCGACGGAGGGAGGAACGAGCAGTACTTC,CASSPDGGRNEQYF
TRBV11-2,many,TRBD1,TRBJ1-6,TGTGCCAGCAGCTTACGACAGGGAGATAATTCACCCCTCCACTTT,CASSLRQGDNSPLHF
TRBV20-1,many,TRBD1,TRBJ2-7,TGCAGTGCTAGAAGCTTGGGACAGTTAATCTACGAGCAGTACTTC,CSARSLGQLIYEQYF
TRBV19,many,.,TRBJ2-5,TGTGCCAGTAGTATGAACGAGGTGGAGACCCAGTACTTC,CASSMNEVETQYF
TRBV6-5,many,.,TRBJ1-5,TGTGCCAGCAGACCCCGGGAGATCGGGAGCAATCAGCCCCAGCATTTT,CASRPREIGSNQPQHF
TRBV5-1,many,.,TRBJ2-7,TGCGCCAGCAGACCCACTGAACAGGGCCTGGGGAACGAGCAGTACTTC,CASRPTEQGLGNEQYF
TRBV20-1,many,.,TRBJ2-5,TGCAGTGCTAGCGGGAGCGGAGAGACCCAGTACTTC,CSASGSGETQYF
TRBV29-1,few,.,TRBJ1-2,TGCAGCGTCGAGCTGACGCGGGTATTCGGCTACACCTTC,CSVELTRVFGYTF
TRBV27,.,.,TRBJ1-1,TGTGCCAGCAGACCAGGACAGTACCCTGAAGCTTTCTTT,CASRPGQYPEAFF
TRBV9,many,.,TRBJ1-6,TGTGCCAGCAGCGTTGACGCAGGGGCCTCTTCACCCCTCCACTTT,CASSVDAGASSPLHF
TRBV19,.,.,TRBJ2-3,TGTGCCACCCAAACGGGGCCGAGTAGCGGTACGCAGTATTTT,CATQTGPSSGTQYF
TRBV29-1,once,TRBD1,TRBJ1-1,TGCAGCTTTAGAGGGGGCGCGAACACTGAAGCTTTCTTT,CSFRGGANTEAFF
TRBV24-1,.,TRBD1,TRBJ2-2,TGTGCCACCAGTGCGACAGGGGTTGGAACCGGGGAGCTGTTTTTT,CATSATGVGTGELFF
TRBV7-2,.,TRBD2,TRBJ2-5,TGTGCCTTGTCCAAAGAAAGCTTCAGTGTACTAGCGGGAGAAAAAGAGACCCAGTACTTC,CALSKESFSVLAGEKETQYF
TRBV9,.,.,TRBJ2-5,TGTGCCAGCAGCCACGGGGGACGGGGATTTCAAGAGACCCAGTACTTC,CASSHGGRGFQETQYF
TRBV5-1,.,.,TRBJ2-7,TGCGCCAGCAGCTTGGCGACAGATGCCTACGAGCAGTACTTC,CASSLATDAYEQYF
TRBV2,.,TRBD1,TRBJ2-7,TGTGCCAGCAAAGTGTCAGGACAGGGACCTCTGGAGCAGTACTTC,CASKVSGQGPLEQYF
TRBV7-2,.,TRBD1,TRBJ1-1,TGTGCCAGCAGCTTAGGTCCAGGGGGCGCAGGTACTTTCTTT,CASSLGPGGAGTFF
TRBV7-8,.,.,TRBJ2-7,TGTGCCAGCAGCTCCGCCGACCCGTTCCTCAATCAGTACTTC,CASSSADPFLNQYF
TRBV9,.,TRBD1,TRBJ2-7,TGTGCCAGCAGCGGGGGACAGCTGAGCTCCTACGAGCAGTACTTC,CASSGGQLSSYEQYF
TRBV7-9,.,TRBD1,TRBJ1-6,TGTGCCAGCAGTGGACAGGGGGACTCACCCCTCCACTTT,CASSGQGDSPLHF
TRBV20-1,few,TRBD1,TRBJ1-1,TGCAGTGCTAGAGGGGACAGGGGGGCTTTCTTT,CSARGDRGAFF
TRBV7-9,many,.,TRBJ2-2,TGTGCCAGCAGCCCGAAGTCGAACACCGGGGAGCTGTTTTTT,CASSPKSNTGELFF
TRBV6-1,many,.,TRBJ1-2,TGTGCCAGCAGTGAAGCAGTAGGGGTCTATGGCTACACCTTC,CASSEAVGVYGYTF
TRBV5-1,.,.,TRBJ1-1,TGCGCCAGCAGCTTAGGTGTGAACCCTGAAGCTTTCTTT,CASSLGVNPEAFF
TRBV5-1,.,TRBD1,TRBJ2-1,TGCGCCAGCAGCTTGAACAGGGGGCAGTTCTTC,CASSLNRGQFF
TRBV5-5,.,TRBD1,TRBJ1-2,TGTGCCAGCACCTTGGCGGAGACAGGGTACACCTTC,CASTLAETGYTF
TRBV25-1,many,.,TRBJ1-5,TGTGCCAGCACCTTCTGGCCTGCCCAGCCCCAGCATTTT,CASTFWPAQPQHF
TRBV6-5,many,.,TRBJ1-2,TGTGCCAGCAGTTCGACATATAACTATGGCTACACCTTC,CASSSTYNYGYTF
TRBV28,few,.,TRBJ2-7,TGTGCCAGCAGTTTAAGGGAGGTCTCCTACGAGCAGTACTTC,CASSLREVSYEQYF
TRBV7-6,.,.,TRBJ1-4,TGTGCCAGCAGCTCATTGCTGACAGGCAGCAATGAAAAACTGTTTTTT,CASSSLLTGSNEKLFF
TRBV14,.,.,TRBJ1-1,TGTGCCAGCAGCCCTCCGGGGGTTCGAGAAGCTTTCTTT,CASSPPGVREAFF
TRBV7-8,.,.,TRBJ2-5,TGCGCCAGCAGCCACCTCCCGGGGGGCGGGAGTAAGGAGACCCAGTACTTC,CASSHLPGGGSKETQYF
TRBV12-3/TRBV12-4,many,TRBD1,TRBJ2-7,TGTGCCAGCAGTTTATCGGGACAGGGGCCCTACGAGCAGTACTTC,CASSLSGQGPYEQYF